This TCR beta chain was recorded in a study of Ad26.COV2.S vaccination and SARS-CoV-2 variants. TCRdb's copy holds only in-frame clones and misses some; the assay was immunoSEQ multiplex PCR. Counted here are about 350,000 clones, around 89% occurring once; the ten biggest clones make up about 5%. Noted treatment: around 19 received Ad26.COV2.S at low or high dose, single or two shots; 5 received placebo; per-sample allocation not given. On day 63 after the first injection, vaccine and placebo recipients gave samples. The receptor was derived from a person between 18 and 65 years old who received the Ad26.COV2.S COVID-19 vaccine or a placebo. This sample comprised peripheral blood, obtained in a trial of Ad26.COV2.S vaccine versus placebo.

The DNA of the CDR3 is TGTGCCAGCAGCCAGCCCGAATGGGGAGAGGAGACCCAGTACTTC. Its translation: CASSQPEWGEETQYF. This chain uses TRBV3-1 (or the pseudogene TRBV3-2) with TRBJ2-5; a weak D match, TRBD2 (5 bases). Germline loops: CDR1 LGHDT, CDR2 YNNKEL (reference sequence). The V end lost 3 bases, the J end lost 5 bases, and 16 bases lay between the germline ends. This CDR3 spans 15 amino acids.